This TCR beta chain was sequenced for a study of CD8+ T cells in alopecia areata. Looking at the study overall: Among treated patients, oral tofacitinib was administered at 5 to 10 mg twice daily.

There are 13 residues in the CDR3. The V gene end was trimmed by 5 bases and the J gene end by 3 bases; junction bases not matched to a gene: 3. The germline V gene encodes CDR1 SNHLY and CDR2 FYNNEI. Extracted RNA was reverse transcribed into cDNA, the sequencing template. Using immunoSEQ multiplex PCR, the repertoire was profiled, and TCRdb retains in-frame clones only, with some absent. The repertoire holds about 140,000 clones, with roughly three fifths as singletons. Sequences were derived from CD4+ T cells sorted from blood, sampled at week 0. The chain uses TRBV2 and TRBJ2-5; 7 bases map to TRBD2. This receptor was obtained from a human donor with alopecia areata. The CDR3 nucleotides read TGTGCCAGCAGTCGTCTAGCGGAAGAGACCCAGTACTTC. As protein: CASSRLAEETQYF.